This is a list of T cell receptor beta chains from one sample in a study of blood T cell repertoires in COVID-19. Only in-frame clones appear in the TCRdb table, and some are missing; sequencing was by immunoSEQ multiplex PCR. The table shows approximately 94,000 clones, with about 77% occurring only once. Sequencing was carried out using peripheral blood. All receptors derive from a man between 65 and 85 years old with active or convalescent COVID-19. Each CDR3 is given with its conserved first and last residue. D genes are given only for firm matches. A clone size is listed for some rows: how often the clone was seen (once, few, many), or a class if it is expanded.

CDR3aa,CDR3nt,j_gene,v_gene,abundance,d_gene
CASSFGGNAEAFF,TGCGCCAGCAGCTTCGGGGGAAACGCTGAAGCTTTCTTT,TRBJ1-1,TRBV5-1,NA,NA
CASSQATHQAQYF,TGCGCCAGCAGCCAAGCCACTCATCAGGCGCAGTACTTC,TRBJ2-7,TRBV4-3,NA,NA
CASSLGGQGVYEQYF,TGTGCCAGCAGCTTGGGTGGACAGGGGGTTTACGAGCAGTACTTC,TRBJ2-7,TRBV5-4,NA,TRBD1
CASSYLEGRRETQYF,TGTGCCAGCAGTTACCTGGAGGGGCGCCGCGAGACCCAGTACTTC,TRBJ2-5,TRBV27,NA,NA
CASSYSRGSNQPQHF,TGTGCCAGCAGTTACTCCAGAGGGTCCAATCAGCCCCAGCATTTT,TRBJ1-5,TRBV6-2/TRBV6-3,NA,NA
CASGVRRYGYTF,TGTGCCAGCGGTGTCAGGCGCTATGGCTACACCTTC,TRBJ1-2,TRBV27,NA,NA
CAWSRAAAKYEQYF,TGTGCCTGGAGCCGAGCGGCAGCCAAGTACGAGCAGTACTTC,TRBJ2-7,TRBV30,NA,NA
CASSEVEGGGSEAFF,TGTGCCAGCAGTGAAGTCGAGGGAGGTGGTAGTGAAGCTTTCTTT,TRBJ1-1,TRBV6-1,NA,NA
CATVGGGPHMNTEAFF,TGTGCCACCGTAGGGGGGGGACCCCATATGAACACTGAAGCTTTCTTT,TRBJ1-1,TRBV24-1,NA,NA
CASSLGPGKNTGELFF,TGTGCCAGCAGCTTAGGTCCAGGGAAAAACACCGGGGAGCTGTTTTTT,TRBJ2-2,TRBV7-6,few,NA
CASSRGTSYQETQYF,TGTGCCAGCAGCCGCGGGACTAGCTACCAAGAGACCCAGTACTTC,TRBJ2-5,TRBV7-9,NA,TRBD2
CASSFRVEQYF,TGTGCCAGCAGCTTCAGGGTTGAGCAGTACTTC,TRBJ2-7,TRBV7-9,many,NA
CASSAGQGPAEAFF,TGTGCCAGCAGCGCGGGACAGGGTCCGGCTGAAGCTTTCTTT,TRBJ1-1,TRBV9,NA,TRBD1
CASSQDRGRGGYTF,TGTGCCAGCAGCCAAGACAGGGGTAGGGGAGGCTACACCTTC,TRBJ1-2,TRBV3-1/TRBV3-2,NA,NA
CATSDGDRAQHF,TGTGCCACCAGTGATGGGGACAGGGCCCAGCATTTT,TRBJ1-5,TRBV24-1,NA,TRBD1
CASRSTGGLSQPQHF,TGTGCCAGCAGGTCGACAGGGGGTCTTAGTCAGCCCCAGCATTTT,TRBJ1-5,TRBV6-6,NA,TRBD1
CASSRDREVDEQYF,TGTGCCAGCAGCCGGGACAGGGAAGTGGACGAGCAGTACTTC,TRBJ2-7,TRBV7-2,NA,TRBD1
CASSPRDRAYEQYF,TGTGCCAGCTCACCGAGAGACAGGGCCTACGAGCAGTACTTC,TRBJ2-7,TRBV18,NA,TRBD1
CASSSQTGGASEAFF,TGCGCCAGCAGCTCCCAGACAGGGGGCGCTTCTGAAGCTTTCTTT,TRBJ1-1,TRBV5-1,once,TRBD1
CSSETAHTGELFF,TGTTCGTCGGAGACCGCTCACACCGGGGAGCTGTTTTTT,TRBJ2-2,TRBV25-1,NA,NA
CASSLEGWTAVAKNIQYF,TGTGCCAGCAGCTTAGAGGGGTGGACAGCCGTAGCCAAAAACATTCAGTACTTC,TRBJ2-4,TRBV7-8,NA,NA
CASSVDRSWLALGEQFF,TGTGCCAGCAGCGTAGATCGGAGTTGGCTAGCGCTGGGTGAGCAGTTCTTC,TRBJ2-1,TRBV9,few,NA
CASSVTSPGELFF,TGTGCCAGCAGTGTTACTAGCCCCGGGGAGCTGTTTTTT,TRBJ2-2,TRBV12-3/TRBV12-4,NA,NA
CASSPRTGPSLSGQPQHF,TGTGCCAGCAGCCCCCGGACAGGCCCGAGTTTATCCGGTCAGCCCCAGCATTTT,TRBJ1-5,TRBV6-2/TRBV6-3,few,TRBD1
CASGRGRNTEAFF,TGTGCCAGCGGCAGGGGCAGGAACACTGAAGCTTTCTTT,TRBJ1-1,TRBV6-5,once,NA
CATSRVGGVPGYTF,TGTGCCACCAGCAGAGTTGGGGGCGTCCCTGGCTACACCTTC,TRBJ1-2,TRBV15,NA,NA
CASSQDRNQPQHF,TGTGCCAGCAGCCAAGATCGGAATCAGCCCCAGCATTTT,TRBJ1-5,TRBV3-1/TRBV3-2,NA,NA
CASSLAGYNSPLHF,TGTGCCAGCAGTTTGGCAGGATATAATTCACCCCTCCACTTT,TRBJ1-6,TRBV14,NA,NA
CASSLARTSEAFF,TGTGCCAGCAGCTTAGCGAGGACATCCGAAGCTTTCTTT,TRBJ1-1,TRBV7-2,NA,NA
CASSYDGLAGFRTYNEQFF,TGTGCCAGCAGTTACGATGGACTAGCGGGTTTTAGAACCTACAATGAGCAGTTCTTC,TRBJ2-1,TRBV6-2/TRBV6-3,NA,TRBD2
CASNRLGNNEQFF,TGTGCCAGCAATCGGCTAGGTAACAATGAGCAGTTCTTC,TRBJ2-1,TRBV9,NA,NA
CAGQGASDEQYF,TGTGCGGGACAGGGGGCGTCCGACGAGCAGTACTTC,TRBJ2-7,TRBV28,NA,TRBD1
CASSGLAEYNEQFF,TGTGCCAGCAGCGGCCTAGCGGAGTACAATGAGCAGTTCTTC,TRBJ2-1,TRBV25-1,NA,TRBD2
CASSLPNRKGEQYF,TGTGCCAGCAGTTTACCGAACAGAAAGGGGGAGCAGTACTTC,TRBJ2-7,TRBV6-5,NA,NA
CASSLAKGYGTSAVQETQYF,TGCGCCAGCAGCTTGGCCAAGGGGTATGGGACTAGCGCGGTTCAAGAGACCCAGTACTTC,TRBJ2-5,TRBV5-1,once,TRBD2
CASSFGWRGGDTQYF,TGCGCCAGCAGCTTCGGCTGGCGGGGGGGGGATACGCAGTATTTT,TRBJ2-3,TRBV5-1,few,TRBD2
CASTRRGGEKLFF,TGTGCCAGCACTCGACGGGGTGGAGAAAAACTGTTTTTT,TRBJ1-4,TRBV6-5,NA,NA
CATSGQNTDTQYF,TGTGCCACCTCGGGACAGAACACAGATACGCAGTATTTT,TRBJ2-3,TRBV28,few,TRBD1
CASSTGVRQYF,TGTGCCAGCAGCACAGGGGTGAGGCAGTACTTC,TRBJ2-7,TRBV6-6,NA,TRBD1
CASSYRGRSYNSPLHF,TGTGCCAGCAGTTACAGGGGGCGGTCCTATAATTCACCCCTCCACTTT,TRBJ1-6,TRBV6-5,NA,TRBD1
CASSPLRRGPTGSQETQYF,TGTGCCAGCAGCCCACTTCGAAGGGGGCCAACGGGATCCCAAGAGACCCAGTACTTC,TRBJ2-5,TRBV7-9,NA,TRBD1
CASSPQDRGHQPQHF,TGTGCCAGCTCACCCCAAGACAGGGGCCATCAGCCCCAGCATTTT,TRBJ1-5,TRBV18,few,TRBD1
CASSLSPGVTNTGELFF,TGTGCCAGCAGCCTATCGCCAGGGGTTACGAACACCGGGGAGCTGTTTTTT,TRBJ2-2,TRBV9,NA,NA
CASSVAGVGLGGNEQFF,TGTGCCAGCAGCGTAGCTGGTGTGGGCCTGGGTGGCAATGAGCAGTTCTTC,TRBJ2-1,TRBV9,once,NA
CASSQDVTSGNGELFF,TGCGCCAGCAGCCAAGATGTGACTAGCGGAAACGGGGAGCTGTTTTTT,TRBJ2-2,TRBV4-3,NA,TRBD2